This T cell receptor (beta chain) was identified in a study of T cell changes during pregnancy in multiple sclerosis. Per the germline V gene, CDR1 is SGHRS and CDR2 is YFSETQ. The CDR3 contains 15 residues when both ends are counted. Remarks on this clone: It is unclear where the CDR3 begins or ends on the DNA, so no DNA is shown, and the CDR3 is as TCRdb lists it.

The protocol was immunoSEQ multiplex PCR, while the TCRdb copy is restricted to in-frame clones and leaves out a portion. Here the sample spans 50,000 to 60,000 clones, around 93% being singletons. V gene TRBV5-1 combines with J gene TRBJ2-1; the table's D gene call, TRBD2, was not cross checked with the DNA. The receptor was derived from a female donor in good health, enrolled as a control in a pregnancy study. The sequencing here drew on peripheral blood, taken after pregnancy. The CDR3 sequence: CASSLVASGSSFRFF.